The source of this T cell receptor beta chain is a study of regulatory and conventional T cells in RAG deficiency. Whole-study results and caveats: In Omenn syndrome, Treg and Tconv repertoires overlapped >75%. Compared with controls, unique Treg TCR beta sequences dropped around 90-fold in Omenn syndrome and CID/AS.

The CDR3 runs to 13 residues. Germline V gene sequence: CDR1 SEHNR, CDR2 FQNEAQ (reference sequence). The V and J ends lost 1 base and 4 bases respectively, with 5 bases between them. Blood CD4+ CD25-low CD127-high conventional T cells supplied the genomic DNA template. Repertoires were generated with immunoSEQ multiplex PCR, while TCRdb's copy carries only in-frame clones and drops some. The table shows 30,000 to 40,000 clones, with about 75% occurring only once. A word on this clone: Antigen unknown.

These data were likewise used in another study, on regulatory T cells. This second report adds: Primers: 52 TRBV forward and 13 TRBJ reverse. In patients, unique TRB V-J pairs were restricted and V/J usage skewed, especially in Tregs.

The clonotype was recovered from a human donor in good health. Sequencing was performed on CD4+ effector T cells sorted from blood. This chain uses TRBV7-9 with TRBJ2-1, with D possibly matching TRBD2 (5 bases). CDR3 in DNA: TGTGCCAGCAGCTTAGGGACTTACAATGAGCAGTTCTTC. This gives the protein CASSLGTYNEQFF.